The TCR beta chain described here comes from a study of shared clonotypes between healthy human individuals. Only in-frame clones appear in the TCRdb table, and some are missing; sequencing was by immunoSEQ multiplex PCR. This sample yields about 680,000 clones, of which 74% are seen a single time; about 1.7% belongs to the top ten. This clonotype originated in a woman in her twenties or thirties in good health. Source material: memory CD4+ T cells sorted from blood. The subset here: CD45RA-negative fraction.

CDR3 nucleotides: TGTGCCAGCCCCCCGAGCGGGGGTTACTACGAGCAGTACTTC. It encodes CASPPSGGYYEQYF. V and J are TRBV28 and TRBJ2-7; 8 nucleotides align to TRBD2. The junction had 9 bases not matched to a gene; V was cut back by 8 bases and J by 3 bases. Germline values: CDR1 MDHEN, CDR2 SYDVKM. The CDR3 consists of 14 residues.